The 29 T cell receptor beta chains below were found in one sample sequenced in a study of T cell repertoires in cytomegalovirus infection. Their antigen targets remain unknown. From the reads, TCRdb called clonotypes with MiXCR, one entry per CDR3 protein. The sample contains around 430,000 distinct CDR3 sequences, about 39% of which appear only once. The sequencing here drew on cultured PBMCs, taken from culture after CMV antigen stimulation. The receptors stem from a human donor in good health (CMV status not recorded). Some clones in this sample may be carry-over from other donors' samples.

The CDR3 bases are TGTGCCAGCAGCTACGGACTAGCGGGAGCCAGGGATTACAATGAGCAGTTCTTC. Encoded protein: CASSYGLAGARDYNEQFF. This rearrangement joins TRBV7-8 to TRBJ2-1; 13 positions match TRBD2. V was pared by 4 bases and J by 4 bases, with 10 bases of the junction left unmatched. From germline, CDR1 is SGHVS and CDR2 FQNEAQ. The CDR3 is 18 residues long. Filled out from reference TRBV7-8 and TRBJ2-1, the complete variable domain reads GAGVSQSPRYKVAKRGQDVALRCDPISGHVSLFWYQQALGQGPEFLTYFQNEAQLDKSGLPSDRFFAERPEGSVSTLKIQRTQQEDSAVYLCASSYGLAGARDYNEQFFGPGTRLTVL.

This clonotype was seen ten or more times. V and J are TRBV7-8 and TRBJ2-5; TRBD1 agrees at 7 bases. Losses at the gene ends were 4 bases for V and 2 bases for J; bases not matched to a gene: 7. CDR3 size: 15 residues. Germline CDR1 and CDR2: SGHVS and FQNEAQ. CDR3 nucleotide sequence: TGTGCCAGCAGCTCAGGGGGTACCAAGCAAGAGACCCAGTACTTC. This encodes CASSSGGTKQETQYF.

This clonotype showed up just a few times. J is TRBJ2-3 and V is TRBV7-6; a possible D gene is TRBD2 (5 bases). V dropped 4 bases and J dropped 4 bases, with 15 bases sitting between them. This CDR3 region has 15 residues. The germline gives CDR1 SGHVS, CDR2 FNYEAQ. CDR3 nucleotides: TGTGCCAGCAGCTCACGAGGAGGTCCACCAGATACGCAGTATTTT. Translated: CASSSRGGPPDTQYF. The full variable domain, completed using reference TRBV7-6 and TRBJ2-3, is GAGVSQSPRYKVTKRGQDVALRCDPISGHVSLYWYRQALGQGPEFLTYFNYEAQQDKSGLPNDRFSAERPEGSISTLTIQRTEQRDSAMYRCASSSRGGPPDTQYFGPGTRLTVL.

This chain joins TRBV12-3 or TRBV12-4 and TRBJ1-3, with D possibly matching TRBD1 (5 bases). The V end was cut by 2 bases, the J end by 0 bases, with 11 bases between. The CDR3 totals 16 residues. CDR3 nucleotide sequence: TGTGCCAGCAGTTTATCAGACAGTTTCTCTGGAAACACCATATATTTT. Protein product: CASSLSDSFSGNTIYF.

This chain links TRBV6-6 with TRBJ2-2; 7 bases agree with TRBD2. Germline-derived CDR1 and CDR2 are MNHNY and SVGAGI (reference sequence). J was trimmed by 6 bases and V by 2 bases; bases with no gene match: 0. The CDR3 totals 13 residues. In nucleotides, the CDR3 is TGTGCCAGCAGTTACGCGGGGGCCGGGGAGCTGTTTTTT. Translating it yields CASSYAGAGELFF.

The gene calls are TRBV6-6 and TRBJ1-2, with TRBD1 matching over 10 bases. The CDR3 runs to 17 residues. J was trimmed by 6 bases and V by 4 bases; bases with no gene match: 14. Germline-derived CDR1 and CDR2 are MNHNY and SVGAGI (reference sequence). CDR3 in amino acids: CASSSPGTGARGNGYTF. As DNA, the CDR3 is TGTGCCAGCAGTTCCCCAGGGACAGGGGCCCGGGGGAATGGCTACACCTTC.

The chain joins TRBV12-3 or TRBV12-4 to TRBJ2-7; D gene uncertain. This CDR3 is built from 12 residues. Trimming left V 2 bases short and J 3 bases short, with 5 bases between. CDR3 nucleotide sequence: TGTGCCAGCAGTTTAAGCTTCTACGAGCAGTACTTC. This sequence encodes CASSLSFYEQYF.

The V call is TRBV2, the J call TRBJ1-5; D unresolved. Trimming shortened V by 3 bases and J by 0 bases, and 15 bases separated the two germline ends. The CDR3 contains 17 residues. In germline, CDR1 is SNHLY, CDR2 FYNNEI. In nucleotides, the CDR3 is TGTGCCAGCAGTGATGGTCAAGTAGACTATAGCAATCAGCCCCAGCATTTT. This sequence encodes CASSDGQVDYSNQPQHF.

The chain carries TRBV4-3 and TRBJ2-1, with TRBD2 as a possible D gene (6 bases). The V gene's germline CDR1 is LGHNA and CDR2 YSLEER. Trimming cost V 3 bases and J 9 bases, with 12 bases left between them. This CDR3 comprises 13 residues. The CDR3 here is CASSHRQGGEQFF. The CDR3 DNA reads as TGCGCCAGCAGCCACAGGCAGGGAGGTGAGCAGTTCTTC.

The V call is TRBV12-3 or TRBV12-4, the J call TRBJ2-7, with D possibly TRBD1 on 6 matching bases. CDR3 size: 16 residues. Trimming removed 3 bases at V and 2 bases at J, with 17 bases between. CDR3 nucleotides: TGTGCCAGCAGTTTTAATGCCGGACAGCATCCCTACGAGCAGTACTTC. This codes for CASSFNAGQHPYEQYF.

The chain couples TRBV6-1 to TRBJ1-2; D call uncertain. In germline, CDR1 is MNHNS, CDR2 SASEGT. Deletions cut 2 bases from V and 2 bases from J, with 9 bases between. The CDR3 is made up of 14 amino acids. The CDR3 loop reads CASSERWNNYGYTF. The DNA of the CDR3 is TGTGCCAGCAGTGAAAGGTGGAACAACTATGGCTACACCTTC.

This clonotype occurred a few times. The chain links TRBV29-1 to TRBJ2-7; 10 positions agree with TRBD1. In germline, CDR1 is SQVTM, CDR2 ANQGSEA. The trim removed 3 bases at V and 9 bases at J, leaving 5 bases unmatched. CDR3 size: 12 residues. The CDR3: CSVDMGQGRQYF. The CDR3 region has the DNA TGCAGCGTTGATATGGGACAGGGGAGGCAGTACTTC.

This clonotype was observed a handful of times. The V gene is TRBV12-3 or TRBV12-4, the J gene TRBJ1-2; weak D call: TRBD1 (6 bases). This CDR3 spans 17 amino acids. Trimming pared 7 bases from V and 5 bases from J, leaving 26 bases between. DNA of the CDR3: TGTGCCAGCAAGGGGACAAGGGGTCGAGACCTCCAGTATGGCTACACCTTC. Its translation is CASKGTRGRDLQYGYTF.

This clonotype was found a few times. The chain employs TRBV11-1 and TRBJ1-6; D might be TRBD1 (5 bases). Germline CDR1 and CDR2: SGHAT and FQDESV (reference sequence). V gave up 0 bases and J gave up 8 bases, with 11 bases separating them. The CDR3 has 15 amino acids. CDR3 DNA: TGTGCCAGCAGCTTAGCGGGGACTGCCCATTCACCCCTCCACTTT. As protein: CASSLAGTAHSPLHF.

The chain joins TRBV29-1 to TRBJ2-3, with 8 nucleotides matching TRBD1. Germline lookup yields CDR1 SQVTM and CDR2 ANQGSEA. The CDR3 is 12 residues long. Trimming took 6 bases from V and 3 from J; bases not matched to a gene: 2. The CDR3 spells CSVDRATDTQYF. CDR3 coding DNA: TGCAGCGTGGACAGGGCAACAGATACGCAGTATTTT.

This chain joins TRBV6-1 and TRBJ1-6, with D maybe TRBD1 (5 bases). V was pared by 6 bases and J by 7 bases, with 16 bases between. There are 15 residues in the CDR3. Germline CDR1 MNHNS, CDR2 SASEGT. CDR3 sequence reads: CASSPLETGNSPLHF. CDR3 nucleotide sequence: TGTGCCAGCAGCCCCCTAGAAACAGGAAATTCACCCCTCCACTTT.

V usage is TRBV15 and J usage is TRBJ1-2; D gene ambiguous. V was cut by 3 bases and J by 6 bases, with 11 bases left in between. Looked up from germline, CDR1 is LNHNV and CDR2 is YYDKDF (reference sequence). The CDR3 totals 13 residues. CDR3 sequence reads: CATSSLPFDGYTF. Written as DNA, the CDR3 is TGTGCCACCAGCAGTTTACCTTTCGATGGCTACACCTTC.

V usage is TRBV28 and J usage is TRBJ1-5, with no clear D. V lost 8 bases, J lost 3 bases, and 11 bases lay in between. The CDR3 is 13 residues long. Germline V lookup: CDR1 MDHEN, CDR2 SYDVKM. The CDR3 sequence is CASGPSHNQPQHF. The DNA for the CDR3 is TGTGCCAGCGGACCGAGCCACAATCAGCCCCAGCATTTT.

As DNA, the CDR3 is TGTGCCAGCAGACGCCGAGGGGGCTTAGGGGGGGGTAATGAGCAGTTCTTC. It translates to CASRRRGGLGGGNEQFF. This rearrangement joins TRBV6-6 to TRBJ2-1; tentatively, D is TRBD1 or TRBD2 (7 bases each). The CDR3 sequence is 17 residues long. V shed 6 bases and J shed 7 bases, with 25 bases lying between them. Germline-derived CDR1 and CDR2 are MNHNY and SVGAGI (reference sequence).

This clonotype was detected only a few times. The CDR3 DNA reads TGTGCCAGCAGCTCATGGGACAGGGGCGGCACTGAAGCTTTCTTT. Translated: CASSSWDRGGTEAFF. The chain has TRBV7-9 and TRBJ1-1, with TRBD1 identical over 10 bases. The V gene's germline CDR1 is SEHNR and CDR2 FQNEAQ (reference sequence). This CDR3 region has 15 residues. V dropped 4 bases and J dropped 4; count of bases not matched to a gene: 6. The complete variable domain, with remaining parts taken from reference TRBV7-9 and TRBJ1-1, reads DTGVSQNPRHKITKRGQNVTFRCDPISEHNRLYWYRQTLGQGPEFLTYFQNEAQLEKSRLLSDRFSAERPKGSFSTLEIQRTEQGDSAMYLCASSSWDRGGTEAFFGQGTRLTVV.

The chain combines TRBV29-1 with TRBJ2-3, with TRBD1 matching over 7 bases. V dropped 1 base and J dropped 0; count of bases not matched to a gene: 7. The CDR3 consists of 16 residues. Germline CDR1 is SQVTM and CDR2 is ANQGSEA. The CDR3 bases are TGCAGCGTTGAAGGGAGCCGGGACAGAAGCACAGATACGCAGTATTTT. Translating it yields CSVEGSRDRSTDTQYF.

The chain recombines TRBV10-3 with TRBJ1-1, with 10 positions matching TRBD1. The CDR3 runs to 14 residues. Trimming removed 8 bases from V and 4 bases from J; junction bases left unmatched: 7. CDR1 is ENHRY, CDR2 SYGVKD, per germline. The CDR3 spells CAIQSGQGGTEAFF. The CDR3 DNA follows: TGTGCCATCCAGTCTGGACAGGGGGGCACTGAAGCTTTCTTT.

The sample holds a few counts of this clonotype. The chain carries TRBV12-3 or TRBV12-4 and TRBJ2-1; D possibly corresponds to TRBD2 (7 bases). The V end was cut by 8 bases, the J end by 9 bases, with 20 bases between. This CDR3 contains 14 residues. CDR3 protein: CASLPSGGGGEQFF. CDR3 DNA: TGTGCCAGCCTTCCTTCCGGGGGAGGGGGTGAGCAGTTCTTC.

The sample holds a few counts of this clonotype. The chain recombines TRBV7-2 with TRBJ2-1; D is possibly TRBD2 (5 bases). This CDR3 contains 14 residues. CDR1 and CDR2 (germline): SGHTA, FQGNSA. Trimming left V 2 bases short and J 3 bases short, with 8 bases between. The CDR3 spells CASSLYGIYNEQFF. For the CDR3, the DNA is TGTGCCAGCAGCTTATACGGGATCTACAATGAGCAGTTCTTC. Combining the CDR3 with reference TRBV7-2 and TRBJ2-1 gives the whole variable domain GAGVSQSPSNKVTEKGKDVELRCDPISGHTALYWYRQSLGQGLEFLIYFQGNSAPDKSGLPSDRFSAERTGGSVSTLTIQRTQQEDSAVYLCASSLYGIYNEQFFGPGTRLTVL.

V gene TRBV7-2 combines with J gene TRBJ2-1; either TRBD1 or TRBD2 may supply D (5 bases each). The germline CDR1 and CDR2 sequences are SGHTA and FQGNSA. Trimming left V 1 base short and J 12 bases short, with 10 bases between. The CDR3 is 12 amino acids. The CDR3 nucleotides read TGTGCCAGCAGCTTAGTGGGGGAGTGGCAGTTCTTC. Encoded protein: CASSLVGEWQFF.

The chain joins TRBV19 to TRBJ2-5, with D possibly TRBD2 on 6 matching bases. CDR1 and CDR2 (germline): LNHDA, SQIVND (reference sequence). Trimming shortened V by 4 bases and J by 5 bases, and 11 bases separated the two germline ends. The CDR3 is 13 amino acids. The CDR3 loop reads CASSRARGETQYF. CDR3 sequence (DNA): TGTGCCAGTAGTAGAGCTCGGGGGGAGACCCAGTACTTC.

The rearrangement links TRBV19 to TRBJ2-3; the D is unclear. Germline V lookup: CDR1 LNHDA, CDR2 SQIVND (reference sequence). This CDR3 is built from 17 residues. Deletions cut 10 bases from V and 1 base from J, with 24 bases between. Written as DNA, the CDR3 is TGTGCCACCTCCCGGCTTCTTTGGGGAAGAGGCACAGATACGCAGTATTTT. This encodes CATSRLLWGRGTDTQYF.

This clonotype was found a few times. This chain uses TRBV7-7 with TRBJ2-3; tentatively, D is TRBD1 or TRBD2 (5 bases each). Germline V gene lookup returns CDR1 SSHAT and CDR2 FNYEAQ (reference sequence). The CDR3 totals 16 residues. Trimming left V 5 bases short and J 2 bases short, with 17 bases between. CDR3 sequence reads: CASSQITGTNTDTQYF. In DNA form, the CDR3 reads TGTGCCAGCAGCCAAATTACCGGGACGAACACAGATACGCAGTATTTT. The variable domain in full, with the rest retrieved from reference TRBV7-7 and TRBJ2-3, is GAGVSQSPRYKVTKRGQDVTLRCDPISSHATLYWYQQALGQGPEFLTYFNYEAQPDKSGLPSDRFSAERPEGSISTLTIQRTEQRDSAMYRCASSQITGTNTDTQYFGPGTRLTVL.

This clonotype showed up just a few times. The gene calls are TRBV7-6 and TRBJ1-4; 7 nucleotides align to TRBD1. The CDR3 has 13 amino acids. J was trimmed by 4 bases and V by 6 bases; bases with no gene match: 2. Germline V CDR1 and CDR2: SGHVS, FNYEAQ. The CDR3 loop reads CASSWDSNEKLFF. The CDR3 coding sequence is TGTGCCAGCAGTTGGGACAGTAATGAAAAACTGTTTTTT.